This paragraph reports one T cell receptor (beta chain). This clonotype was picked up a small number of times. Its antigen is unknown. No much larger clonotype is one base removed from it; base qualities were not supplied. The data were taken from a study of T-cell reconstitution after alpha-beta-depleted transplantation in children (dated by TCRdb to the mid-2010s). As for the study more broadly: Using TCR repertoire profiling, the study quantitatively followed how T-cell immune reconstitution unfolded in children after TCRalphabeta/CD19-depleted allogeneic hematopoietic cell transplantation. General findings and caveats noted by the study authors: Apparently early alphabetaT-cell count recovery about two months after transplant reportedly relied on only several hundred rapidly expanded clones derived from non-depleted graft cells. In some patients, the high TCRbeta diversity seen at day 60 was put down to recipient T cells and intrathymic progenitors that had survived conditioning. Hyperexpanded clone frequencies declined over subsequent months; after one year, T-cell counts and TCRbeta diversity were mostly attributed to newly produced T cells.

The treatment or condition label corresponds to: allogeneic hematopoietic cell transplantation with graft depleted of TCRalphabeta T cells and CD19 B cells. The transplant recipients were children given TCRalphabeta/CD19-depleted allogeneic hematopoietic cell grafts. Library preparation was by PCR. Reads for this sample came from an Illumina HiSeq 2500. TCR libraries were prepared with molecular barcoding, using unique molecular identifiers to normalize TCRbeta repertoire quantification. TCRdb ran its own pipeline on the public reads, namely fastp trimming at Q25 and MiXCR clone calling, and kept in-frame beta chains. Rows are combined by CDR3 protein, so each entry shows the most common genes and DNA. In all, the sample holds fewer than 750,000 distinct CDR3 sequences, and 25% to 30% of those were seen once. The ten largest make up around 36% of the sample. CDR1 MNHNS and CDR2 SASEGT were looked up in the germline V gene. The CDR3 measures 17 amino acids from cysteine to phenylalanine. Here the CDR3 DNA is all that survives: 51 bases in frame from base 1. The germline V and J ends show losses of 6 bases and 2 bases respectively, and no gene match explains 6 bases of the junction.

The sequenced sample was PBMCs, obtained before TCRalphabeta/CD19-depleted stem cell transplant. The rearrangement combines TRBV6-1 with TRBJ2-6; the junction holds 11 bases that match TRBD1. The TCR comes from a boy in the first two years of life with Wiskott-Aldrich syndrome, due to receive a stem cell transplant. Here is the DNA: TGTGCCAGCAGCGCCGGGACAGGGGGAACTGGGGCCAACGTCCTGACTTTC. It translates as CASSAGTGGTGANVLTF.